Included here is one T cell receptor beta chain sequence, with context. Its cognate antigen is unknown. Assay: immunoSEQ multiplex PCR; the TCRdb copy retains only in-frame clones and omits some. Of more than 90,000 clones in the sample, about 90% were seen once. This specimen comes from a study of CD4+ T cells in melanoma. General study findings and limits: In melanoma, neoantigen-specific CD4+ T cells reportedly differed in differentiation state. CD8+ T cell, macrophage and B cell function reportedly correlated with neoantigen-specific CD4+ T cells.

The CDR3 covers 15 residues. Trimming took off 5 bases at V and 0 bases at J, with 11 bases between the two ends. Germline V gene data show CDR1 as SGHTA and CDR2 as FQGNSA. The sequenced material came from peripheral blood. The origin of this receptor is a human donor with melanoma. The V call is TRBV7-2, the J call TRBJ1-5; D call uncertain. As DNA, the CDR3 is TGTGCCAGCAGCGATAGGACGTATAGCAATCAGCCCCAGCATTTT. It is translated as CASSDRTYSNQPQHF.